This T cell receptor (beta chain) was profiled in a study of T-cell reconstitution after alpha-beta-depleted transplantation in children (dated by TCRdb to 2015 to 2016). Regarding the complete study: T-cell immune reconstitution after TCRalphabeta/CD19-depleted allogeneic hematopoietic cell transplantation in children was quantitatively tracked in the study by means of TCR repertoire profiling.

The germline V gene supplies CDR1 MGHRA and CDR2 YSYEKL. V is reduced by 5 bases and J by 8 bases, leaving a spacing of 10 bases between them. Its CDR3 holds 12 amino acids, cysteine through phenylalanine. Only CDR3 DNA remains: 36 bases, in frame from the first base. Libraries were built with PCR. The sequencer listed for this sample is Illumina HiSeq 2500. TCR library preparation used molecular barcoding, with unique molecular identifiers applied to normalize quantification of the TCRbeta repertoire. Starting from the raw public reads, TCRdb applied fastp trimming at Q25, assembled clones with MiXCR and retained in-frame beta chains. Entries are consolidated by CDR3 protein sequence, retaining the most common genes and DNA. The sample profile shows roughly 500,000 distinct CDR3 sequences; 8% to 11% of them were found once. The ten largest clonotypes hold around 2% of the sample. Comments on this clonotype: The antigen it recognizes is unknown. The record has no base qualities; no much larger clone is one base away.

On the study overall, not on this receptor specifically: The high TCRbeta diversity at day 60 in some patients was ascribed to recipient T cells and intrathymic progenitors that had survived conditioning. The frequencies of hyperexpanded clones fell over the following months, and after one year, T-cell counts and TCRbeta diversity were mostly attributed to newly produced T cells. Apparently early alphabetaT-cell count recovery about two months after transplant reportedly relied on only several hundred rapidly expanded clones derived from non-depleted graft cells.

The treatment or condition label here, explained by the study, means: allogeneic hematopoietic cell transplantation with graft depleted of TCRalphabeta T cells and CD19 B cells. TCRalphabeta/CD19-depleted allogeneic hematopoietic cell grafts were given to the transplant recipients, all of whom were children. This TCR was sampled from a child under 10 years old with inherited bone marrow failure, due to receive a stem cell transplant. Rearrangement joined TRBV4-1 to TRBJ2-1, with the D segment identity uncertain. This specimen was PBMCs, taken before TCRalphabeta/CD19-depleted stem cell transplant. The base sequence is TGCGCCAGCAGCTCCCATCGAGATGAGCAGTTCTTC. This yields the protein CASSSHRDEQFF.